The table lists the clone carrying this T cell receptor beta chain with a few counts. These data belong to a study of blood T cells in healthy people across ages. V trimming: 0 bases; J trimming: 4 bases; junction bases outside the gene matches: 7. This CDR3 spans 17 amino acids. CDR1 is SGHKS, CDR2 YYEKEE, per germline (reference sequence). Sample-barcoded 5' priming and a J-beta primer mix drove a second PCR of about 7 to 12 cycles. Every molecule of cDNA carried a tag from a template-switch adaptor with 12 random nucleotides. MiXCR, run by TCRdb on the 5' RACE reads, gives a single entry per CDR3 protein. This sample has about 720,000 distinct CDR3 sequences; 20% to 25% occur once, and the top ten carry roughly 3.5%. The data were also submitted as part of a second study, on T cells of mothers and their children.

Sequencing used blood. This receptor was taken from a boy aged 5-17 years in good health. J is TRBJ2-3 and V is TRBV5-5; 11 positions match TRBD2. The CDR3 sequence is CASSLVLAGAPADTQYF. CDR3 sequence (DNA): TGTGCCAGCAGCTTGGTACTAGCGGGAGCGCCCGCAGATACGCAGTATTTT.